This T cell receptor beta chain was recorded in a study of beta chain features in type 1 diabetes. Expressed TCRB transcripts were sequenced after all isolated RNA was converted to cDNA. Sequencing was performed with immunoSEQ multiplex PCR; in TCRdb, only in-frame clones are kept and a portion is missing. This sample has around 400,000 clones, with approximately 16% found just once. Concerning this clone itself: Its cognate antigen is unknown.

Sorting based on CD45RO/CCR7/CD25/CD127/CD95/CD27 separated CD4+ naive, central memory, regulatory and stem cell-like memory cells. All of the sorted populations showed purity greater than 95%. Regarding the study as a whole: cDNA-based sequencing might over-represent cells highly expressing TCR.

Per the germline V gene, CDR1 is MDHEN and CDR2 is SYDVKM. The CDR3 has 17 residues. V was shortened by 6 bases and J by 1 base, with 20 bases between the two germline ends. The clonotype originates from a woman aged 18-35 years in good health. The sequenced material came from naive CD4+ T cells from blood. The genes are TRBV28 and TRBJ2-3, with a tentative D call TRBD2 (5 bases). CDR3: CASSPYGVARGTDTQYF. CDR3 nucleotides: TGTGCCAGCAGCCCTTATGGAGTCGCGAGGGGCACAGATACGCAGTATTTT.